The 23 T cell receptor beta chains given below trace back to one sample, sequenced in a study of blood T cell repertoires in COVID-19. Using immunoSEQ multiplex PCR, the repertoire was profiled, and TCRdb retains in-frame clones only, with some absent. The data show 65,000 or so clones, about 85% seen once. Sample: peripheral blood. The receptors stem from a human donor with acute or convalescent COVID-19. The donor label of this sample is uncertain.

The chain carries TRBV18 and TRBJ2-4; TRBD2 matches 8 bases. The germline V gene has CDR1 KGHSH and CDR2 LQKENI. V dropped 3 bases and J dropped 3; count of bases not matched to a gene: 7. The CDR3 is 16 residues long. CDR3 residues: CASSPGLESGKNIQYF. DNA of the CDR3: TGTGCCAGCTCACCGGGACTAGAGTCAGGCAAAAACATTCAGTACTTC.

This clone has just a few counts. This chain connects TRBV14 to TRBJ1-1; D is perhaps TRBD1 (5 bases). The CDR3 covers 19 residues. Germline assignment: CDR1 SGHDN and CDR2 FVKESK. With 0 bases removed from V and 4 bases from J, the gap between germline ends came to 24 bases. As DNA, the CDR3 is TGTGCCAGCAGCCAAGAACAATATGCGACTCAAGGGGTGGCCACTGAAGCTTTCTTT. As protein: CASSQEQYATQGVATEAFF.

The chain combines TRBV7-8 with TRBJ2-7; 12 bases line up with TRBD1. This CDR3 is 14 amino acids long. Germline-derived CDR1 and CDR2 are SGHVS and FQNEAQ. Trimming at V came to 7 bases and at J to 6 bases, leaving 7 bases not matched to a gene. The CDR3 sequence is CASNRGTGGLEQYF. CDR3 coding DNA: TGTGCCAGCAATAGGGGGACAGGGGGCCTCGAGCAGTACTTC.

The chain uses TRBV20-1 and TRBJ2-7; 7 nucleotides line up with TRBD2. The CDR3 is made up of 14 amino acids. Trimming cost V 3 bases and J 2 bases; bases outside gene matches: 7. Germline assignment: CDR1 DFQATT and CDR2 SNEGSKA (reference sequence). The CDR3 loop is CSASPPGGTYEQYF. The CDR3 bases are TGCAGTGCTAGTCCCCCGGGGGGAACCTACGAGCAGTACTTC.

The chain has TRBV19 and TRBJ1-2; D unresolved. Trimming shortened V by 10 bases and J by 6 bases, and 21 bases separated the two germline ends. The CDR3 covers 14 residues. Per the germline V gene, CDR1 is LNHDA and CDR2 is SQIVND (reference sequence). The chain's CDR3 is CATSSGTDGHGYTF. The CDR3 region has the DNA TGTGCCACTTCTTCGGGAACAGACGGGCATGGCTACACCTTC.

This sequence joins TRBV28 and TRBJ1-3; 7 bases fit TRBD1. There are 15 residues in the CDR3. J was trimmed by 5 bases and V by 6 bases; bases with no gene match: 10. CDR1 and CDR2 from the germline V gene are MDHEN and SYDVKM. CDR3 sequence reads: CASSPNRGVRNTIYF. Written as DNA, the CDR3 is TGTGCCAGCAGCCCTAACAGGGGAGTAAGAAACACCATATATTTT.

The V gene is TRBV27, the J gene TRBJ2-7, with TRBD2 as a possible D gene (5 bases). CDR1 and CDR2 from the germline V gene are MNHEY and SMNVEV (reference sequence). With 3 bases removed from V and 1 base from J, the gap between germline ends came to 10 bases. The CDR3 covers 14 residues. Written as DNA, the CDR3 is TGTGCCAGCAGTTTGGACTGGGCTTCCTACGAGCAGTACTTC. It specifies CASSLDWASYEQYF.

The chain joins TRBV16 to TRBJ1-1, with D possibly TRBD1 on 6 matching bases. Trimming shortened V by 4 bases and J by 0 bases, and 12 bases separated the two germline ends. CDR1 and CDR2 (germline): KGHSY, FQNENV. The CDR3 sequence is 15 residues long. In nucleotides, the CDR3 is TGTGCCAGCAGCCTACGACAGGAGATGAACACTGAAGCTTTCTTT. This encodes CASSLRQEMNTEAFF.

This chain joins TRBV11-2 and TRBJ2-1; 9 nucleotides line up with TRBD2. The CDR3 runs to 15 residues. CDR1 SGHAT and CDR2 FQNNGV come from the germline V gene. The J segment lost 10 bases and the V segment lost 5 bases, leaving 12 bases of the junction unmatched. The chain's CDR3 is CASSLRWREGREQFF. The CDR3 nucleotides read TGTGCCAGCAGCCTAAGGTGGCGGGAGGGCCGAGAGCAGTTCTTC.

V gene TRBV5-6 combines with J gene TRBJ1-2; 9 bases match TRBD1. The CDR3 loop spans 16 amino acids. V lost 2 bases to trimming and J lost 2 bases; unmatched junction nucleotides: 7. CDR1 SGHDT and CDR2 YYEEEE come from the germline V gene. In nucleotides, the CDR3 is TGTGCCAGCAGCTTACCGGGACAGGGTTCAAACTATGGCTACACCTTC. Translation gives CASSLPGQGSNYGYTF.

This clone was picked up a small number of times. The V and J genes are TRBV3-1 (or the pseudogene TRBV3-2) and TRBJ2-2; no firm D call. Germline CDR1 LGHDT, CDR2 YNNKEL (reference sequence). This CDR3 has 14 residues. Trimming removed 4 bases at V and 1 base at J, with 7 bases between. CDR3 amino acids: CASSRRQNTGELFF. CDR3 nucleotides: TGTGCCAGCAGCCGGCGACAGAACACCGGGGAGCTGTTTTTT.

This clone has a single count. The rearrangement links TRBV28 to TRBJ1-1; 7 nucleotides match TRBD1. The V segment lost 7 bases and the J segment 5 bases; nucleotides outside the gene matches: 10. CDR1 is MDHEN and CDR2 is SYDVKM in the germline V gene. The CDR3 has 14 residues. The CDR3 bases are TGTGCCAGCACCTCAGGGGGGTTCGAAACTGAAGCTTTCTTT. It codes for CASTSGGFETEAFF.

The V call is TRBV5-4, the J call TRBJ2-5, with 7 bases matching TRBD2. V gave up 4 bases and J gave up 1 base; unmatched junction bases: 1. The CDR3 covers 13 residues. Germline CDR1 and CDR2: SGHNT and YYREEE (reference sequence). The CDR3 nucleotides are TGTGCCAGCAGCCCGGGGGGCCAAGAGACCCAGTACTTC. It translates to CASSPGGQETQYF.

This chain joins TRBV19 and TRBJ1-2; 8 bases map to TRBD1. Germline CDR1 is LNHDA and CDR2 is SQIVND (reference sequence). V was clipped by 5 bases and J by 1 base; unmatched bases: 3. CDR3 length: 14 amino acids. CDR3 protein: CASSEGQVNYGYTF. In DNA form, the CDR3 reads TGTGCCAGTAGTGAGGGACAGGTTAACTATGGCTACACCTTC.

The chain combines TRBV6-1 with TRBJ2-1; 12 bases map to TRBD1. Germline lookup yields CDR1 MNHNS and CDR2 SASEGT. With 4 bases clipped from V and 7 bases from J, the junction kept 8 bases outside the gene matches. This CDR3 is built from 16 residues. DNA of the CDR3: TGTGCCAGCAGTGGCCCCCCGGGACAGGGGGCGAATGAGCAGTTCTTC. Its translation is CASSGPPGQGANEQFF.

The chain links TRBV9 to TRBJ2-3, with 10 bases lining up with TRBD1. The CDR3 covers 17 residues. Trimming removed 0 bases from V and 4 bases from J; junction bases left unmatched: 8. Germline V gene data show CDR1 as SGDLS and CDR2 as YYNGEE. CDR3 region: CASSVDTRTGGPDTQYF. CDR3 bases: TGTGCCAGCAGCGTAGATACGAGGACAGGGGGACCAGATACGCAGTATTTT.

The rearrangement uses TRBV2 and TRBJ1-2, with D perhaps matching TRBD1 (5 bases). In germline, CDR1 is SNHLY, CDR2 FYNNEI. CDR3 size: 13 residues. Trimming stripped 8 bases from V and 2 bases from J, with 12 bases between. CDR3 region: CASYVQGNYGYTF. For the CDR3, the DNA is TGTGCCAGCTATGTCCAGGGAAACTATGGCTACACCTTC.

The chain joins TRBV9 to TRBJ2-1, with 10 bases aligning to TRBD2. Per germline, CDR1 SGDLS and CDR2 YYNGEE. The CDR3 covers 15 residues. Germline trimming cut 4 bases from V and 4 bases from J; bases unmatched to any gene: 5. CDR3 nucleotides: TGTGCCAGCAGCTCTAGCGGGAGCATTTACAATGAGCAGTTCTTC. It yields the protein CASSSSGSIYNEQFF. Full variable domain (outside the CDR3, taken from reference TRBV9 and TRBJ2-1): DSGVTQTPKHLITATGQRVTLRCSPRSGDLSVYWYQQSLDQGLQFLIQYYNGEERAKGNILERFSAQQFPDLHSELNLSSLELGDSALYFCASSSSGSIYNEQFFGPGTRLTVL.

The chain links TRBV9 to TRBJ2-7; TRBD1 matches at 8 bases. Germline V lookup: CDR1 SGDLS, CDR2 YYNGEE. CDR3 length: 16 amino acids. With 4 bases clipped from V and 1 base from J, the junction kept 10 bases outside the gene matches. DNA of the CDR3: TGTGCCAGCAGCACCGCAGGGGGCGCAAAATCCTACGAGCAGTACTTC. It translates to CASSTAGGAKSYEQYF.

The V and J genes are TRBV7-8 and TRBJ2-1; perhaps TRBD1 as D (5 bases). V was shortened by 5 bases and J by 1 base, with 12 bases between the two germline ends. Germline lookup yields CDR1 SGHVS and CDR2 FQNEAQ. The CDR3 has 15 amino acids. In nucleotides, the CDR3 is TGTGCCAGCAGCCGAGTGGGGCGTTCCTACAATGAGCAGTTCTTC. Encoded protein: CASSRVGRSYNEQFF.

The chain has TRBV25-1 and TRBJ2-7; no clear D. The CDR3 has 11 amino acids. Trimming cost V 5 bases and J 3 bases, with 5 bases left between them. CDR1 and CDR2 from the germline V gene are MGHDK and SYGVNS. CDR3 in amino acids: CASSTGYEQYF. The CDR3 DNA follows: TGTGCCAGCAGTACCGGCTACGAGCAGTACTTC.

The chain uses TRBV10-3 and TRBJ2-3; 7 bases are a match to TRBD2. V lost 5 bases and J lost 4; bases outside the gene matches: 9. CDR1 is ENHRY, CDR2 SYGVKD, per germline. CDR3 length: 15 amino acids. Written as DNA, the CDR3 is TGTGCCATCAGTACCCCTGCGGGAGTAGCAGATACGCAGTATTTT. Translating it yields CAISTPAGVADTQYF.

V gene TRBV7-2 combines with J gene TRBJ2-3; 7 bases fit TRBD1. The germline CDR1 and CDR2 sequences are SGHTA and FQGNSA. The CDR3 is 14 residues long. The V and J ends lost 5 bases and 3 bases, in that order; junction bases with no gene match: 5. The CDR3 DNA is TGTGCCAGCAGCACTGACAGGGCGACAGATACGCAGTATTTT. Encoded protein: CASSTDRATDTQYF. Complete variable domain (other parts from reference TRBV7-2 and TRBJ2-3): GAGVSQSPSNKVTEKGKDVELRCDPISGHTALYWYRQSLGQGLEFLIYFQGNSAPDKSGLPSDRFSAERTGGSVSTLTIQRTQQEDSAVYLCASSTDRATDTQYFGPGTRLTVL.